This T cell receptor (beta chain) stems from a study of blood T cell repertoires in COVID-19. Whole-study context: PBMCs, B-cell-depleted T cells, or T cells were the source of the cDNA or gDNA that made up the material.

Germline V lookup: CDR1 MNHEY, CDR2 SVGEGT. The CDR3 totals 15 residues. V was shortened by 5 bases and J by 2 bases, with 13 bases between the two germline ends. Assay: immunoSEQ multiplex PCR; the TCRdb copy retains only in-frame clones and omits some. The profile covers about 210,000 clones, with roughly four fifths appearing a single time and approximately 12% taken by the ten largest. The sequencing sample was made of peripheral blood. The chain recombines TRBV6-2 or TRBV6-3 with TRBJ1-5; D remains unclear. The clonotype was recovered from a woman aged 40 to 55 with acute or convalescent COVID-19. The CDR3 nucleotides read TGTGCCAGCAGTACGGCCCGGAGAGGCAATCAGCCCCAGCATTTT. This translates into CASSTARRGNQPQHF.